Below are 22 T cell receptor beta chains sequenced from a single sample in a study of follicular helper T cells after annual influenza vaccination. Repertoires were generated with immunoSEQ multiplex PCR, while TCRdb's copy carries only in-frame clones and drops some. The sample records approximately 9,500 clones, over 75% being singletons. The time point is: 2014-2015 season, 7 days after vaccination. The sequenced sample was CXCR5- memory CD4+ T cells sorted from blood, obtained 7 days after influenza vaccination. The receptor set was obtained from an adult who received the influenza vaccine.

The table lists this clone with a few counts. This sequence joins TRBV7-9 and TRBJ2-7, with 14 nucleotides matching TRBD2. The CDR3 loop spans 14 amino acids. After removal of 6 bases from V and 7 bases from J, the junction contained 5 bases not matched to a gene. Germline V gene data show CDR1 as SEHNR and CDR2 as FQNEAQ (reference sequence). CDR3 nucleotide sequence: TGTGCCAGCAGGGGACTAGCGGGAGATCGTGAGCAGTACTTC. Its protein is CASRGLAGDREQYF.

The J gene is TRBJ1-3, the V gene TRBV29-1, with 7 bases identical to TRBD1. The ends lost 4 bases at V and 0 bases at J; junction bases unmatched: 6. There are 15 residues in the CDR3. In germline, CDR1 is SQVTM, CDR2 ANQGSEA. DNA of the CDR3: TGCAGCGTTGTTGGACAGGATTTCTCTGGAAACACCATATATTTT. Encoded protein: CSVVGQDFSGNTIYF.

This sequence joins TRBV30 and TRBJ1-5, with a weak D call TRBD1 (6 bases). Trimming stripped 0 bases from V and 7 bases from J, with 16 bases between. From germline, CDR1 is GTSNPN and CDR2 SVGIG (reference sequence). The CDR3 runs to 15 residues. The CDR3 is CAWSVQGGMGQPQHF. CDR3 DNA sequence: TGTGCCTGGAGTGTACAGGGAGGGATGGGGCAGCCCCAGCATTTT.

This chain links TRBV28 with TRBJ1-5; unclear D gene. V lost 7 bases and J lost 5, with 9 bases in between. CDR3 size: 12 residues. In germline, CDR1 is MDHEN, CDR2 SYDVKM. As DNA, the CDR3 is TGTGCCAGCACCAGGTATGATCAGCCCCAGCATTTT. As protein: CASTRYDQPQHF.

V usage is TRBV25-1 and J usage is TRBJ2-7; 9 bases agree with TRBD2. The CDR3 spans 15 residues. Germline V lookup: CDR1 MGHDK, CDR2 SYGVNS. V shed 3 bases, J shed 0 bases, and the junction held 3 bases outside the gene matches. This chain's CDR3 is CASSDTSGLSYEQYF. The CDR3 DNA is TGTGCCAGCAGTGATACTAGCGGGCTCTCCTACGAGCAGTACTTC.

The chain has TRBV14 and TRBJ2-3; TRBD2 aligns across 7 bases. Germline trimming cut 4 bases from V and 6 bases from J; bases unmatched to any gene: 16. The germline V gene has CDR1 SGHDN and CDR2 FVKESK. The CDR3 is made up of 17 amino acids. This chain's CDR3 is CASSPTGRREYFDTQYF. The CDR3 DNA is TGTGCCAGCAGCCCCACGGGAAGGCGGGAGTATTTTGATACGCAGTATTTT.

The chain links TRBV30 to TRBJ2-6; TRBD1 matches at 8 bases. Germline-derived CDR1 and CDR2 are GTSNPN and SVGIG (reference sequence). With V trimmed by 2 bases and J by 2 bases, 5 bases remained unmatched. The CDR3 runs to 16 residues. Written as DNA, the CDR3 is TGTGCCTGGAGTAAGGACAGGGTCCCTGGGGCCAACGTCCTGACTTTC. This sequence encodes CAWSKDRVPGANVLTF.

The table lists this clone with a few counts. The V call is TRBV11-3, the J call TRBJ2-2; either TRBD1 or TRBD2 may fit D (5 bases each). Germline values: CDR1 SGHNT, CDR2 YENEEA. The CDR3 length is 16 residues. V lost 1 base to trimming and J lost 4 bases, with 13 bases between them. The CDR3 sequence: CASSLGGVLSTGELFF. The CDR3 DNA is TGTGCCAGCAGCTTAGGAGGGGTCCTATCCACCGGGGAGCTGTTTTTT. Using reference TRBV11-3 and TRBJ2-2 for the parts outside the CDR3, the full variable domain is EAGVVQSPRYKIIEKKQPVAFWCNPISGHNTLYWYLQNLGQGPELLIRYENEEAVDDSQLPKDRFSAERLKGVDSTLKIQPAELGDSAVYLCASSLGGVLSTGELFFGEGSRLTVL.

This chain connects TRBV29-1 to TRBJ2-5; 10 nucleotides match TRBD2. CDR3 length equals 13 residues. The trim removed 4 bases at V and 4 bases at J, leaving 3 bases unmatched. CDR1 SQVTM and CDR2 ANQGSEA come from the germline V gene. CDR3 loop: CSVVSGGGETQYF. The CDR3 nucleotides read TGCAGCGTTGTAAGCGGGGGGGGAGAGACCCAGTACTTC. Drawing the rest from reference TRBV29-1 and TRBJ2-5, the complete variable domain is SAVISQKPSRDICQRGTSLTIQCQVDSQVTMMFWYRQQPGQSLTLIATANQGSEATYESGFVIDKFPISRPNLTFSTLTVSNMSPEDSSIYLCSVVSGGGETQYFGPGTRLLVL.

The chain combines TRBV28 with TRBJ2-7; D remains ambiguous. The V end was cut by 7 bases, the J end by 4 bases, with 26 bases between. CDR1 is MDHEN and CDR2 is SYDVKM in the germline V gene. CDR3 size: 17 residues. CDR3 nucleotide sequence: TGTGCCAGCAACTCCCTCGGTCGTGGGAAGGGCTATTACGAGCAGTACTTC. It is translated as CASNSLGRGKGYYEQYF.

This chain links TRBV10-3 with TRBJ2-7, with 7 nucleotides matching TRBD1. The CDR3 has 13 amino acids. Germline V lookup: CDR1 ENHRY, CDR2 SYGVKD. Trimming removed 6 bases from V and 7 bases from J; junction bases left unmatched: 9. The CDR3 DNA reads as TGTGCCATCAGACCCGACAGGGACGGGGAGCAGTACTTC. Amino acids: CAIRPDRDGEQYF.

The V and J genes are TRBV7-9 and TRBJ2-7, with TRBD2 identical over 8 bases. The V segment lost 5 bases and the J segment 7 bases; nucleotides outside the gene matches: 13. The CDR3 loop spans 15 amino acids. Germline-derived CDR1 and CDR2 are SEHNR and FQNEAQ (reference sequence). CDR3 nucleotide sequence: TGTGCCAGCAGCACTCCGGGAGGGCCGGGAAGGGAGCAGTACTTC. It translates to CASSTPGGPGREQYF.

The CDR3 loop reads CASNVIAGGFYEQYF. The CDR3 DNA reads TGTGCCAGCAATGTGATAGCGGGGGGGTTCTACGAGCAGTACTTC. The chain employs TRBV2 and TRBJ2-7; 11 positions agree with TRBD2. Germline values: CDR1 SNHLY, CDR2 FYNNEI. The CDR3 is 15 amino acids. Unmatched junction bases numbered 8, after V lost 7 bases and J lost 3 bases.

The V and J genes are TRBV4-3 and TRBJ2-1, with D unclear. The germline V and J ends were trimmed by 0 bases and 4 bases, with 4 bases remaining between them. The CDR3 covers 13 residues. CDR1 LGHNA and CDR2 YSLEER come from the germline V gene. The DNA for the CDR3 is TGCGCCAGCAGCCAAGAGCAGTACAATGAGCAGTTCTTC. Amino acid sequence: CASSQEQYNEQFF.

The chain uses TRBV6-1 and TRBJ2-3; D unresolved. The CDR3 contains 13 residues. V was trimmed by 5 bases and J by 4 bases, leaving 10 bases between them. CDR1 and CDR2 (germline): MNHNS, SASEGT. CDR3 loop: CASSTSRADTQYF. For the CDR3, the DNA is TGTGCCAGCAGTACCTCCCGCGCAGATACGCAGTATTTT.

J is TRBJ2-1 and V is TRBV2; tentatively, D is TRBD2 (6 bases). The V end lost 4 bases, the J end lost 10 bases, and 17 bases lay between the germline ends. CDR3 length: 14 residues. Germline lookup yields CDR1 SNHLY and CDR2 FYNNEI. This chain's CDR3 is CASSVLKSAGEQFF. The CDR3 DNA follows: TGTGCCAGCAGTGTGCTCAAAAGCGCGGGGGAGCAGTTCTTC. The whole variable domain, filled in from reference TRBV2 and TRBJ2-1, reads EPEVTQTPSHQVTQMGQEVILRCVPISNHLYFYWYRQILGQKVEFLVSFYNNEISEKSEIFDDQFSVERPDGSNFTLKIRSTKLEDSAMYFCASSVLKSAGEQFFGPGTRLTVL.

V is TRBV5-1 and J is TRBJ2-6; D uncertain. The CDR3 consists of 15 residues. Germline V gene sequence: CDR1 SGHRS, CDR2 YFSETQ. Trimming took off 0 bases at V and 2 bases at J, with 6 bases between the two ends. As DNA, the CDR3 is TGCGCCAGCAGCTTGGAGGCAGCTGGGGCCAACGTCCTGACTTTC. Translation gives CASSLEAAGANVLTF.

The chain joins TRBV27 to TRBJ2-5, with a tentative D call TRBD2 (6 bases). V lost 6 bases to trimming and J lost 2 bases, with 10 bases between them. The CDR3 has 13 residues. Germline V gene sequence: CDR1 MNHEY, CDR2 SMNVEV (reference sequence). In nucleotides, the CDR3 is TGTGCCAGCAGCGGGAGAGTACAAGAGACCCAGTACTTC. Translating it yields CASSGRVQETQYF.

The chain joins TRBV11-2 to TRBJ2-7, with a weak D call TRBD1 (5 bases). The CDR3 runs 14 residues. Trimming left V 2 bases short and J 1 base short, with 9 bases between. From germline, CDR1 is SGHAT and CDR2 FQNNGV. The CDR3 DNA is TGTGCCAGCAGCTTAAGGGGTGGGTCCTACGAGCAGTACTTC. Translation gives CASSLRGGSYEQYF.

The V and J genes are TRBV28 and TRBJ1-2; no clear D. Germline V gene data show CDR1 as MDHEN and CDR2 as SYDVKM. V gave up 2 bases and J gave up 4 bases, with 5 bases separating them. The CDR3 spans 12 residues. DNA for the CDR3: TGTGCCAGCAGTTTAAGCAGCTATGGCTACACCTTC. Translation gives CASSLSSYGYTF.

The chain uses TRBV19 and TRBJ2-2; perhaps TRBD1 as D (7 bases). The CDR3 consists of 14 residues. Germline CDR1 reads LNHDA; CDR2 reads SQIVND (reference sequence). The V end was cut by 9 bases, the J end by 4 bases, with 15 bases between. The CDR3 DNA is TGTGCCAGCGGGGGACAGTATTCCACCGGGGAGCTGTTTTTT. Its translation: CASGGQYSTGELFF.

This clone appeared a few times. The chain recombines TRBV2 with TRBJ1-2, with D uncertain. V was clipped by 2 bases and J by 13 bases, with 11 bases between them. Germline V gene data show CDR1 as SNHLY and CDR2 as FYNNEI. This CDR3 region has 11 residues. In DNA form, the CDR3 reads TGTGCCAGCAGTGAACGGATCCCAGGCACCTTC. This encodes CASSERIPGTF.